This record looks at one T cell receptor (beta chain) sequence and its context. The antigen this receptor binds is unknown. No much larger clonotype is one base removed from it; base qualities were not supplied. Library construction relied on the immunoSEQ multiplex PCR assay. The published analysis was carried out like this. A statistical classification framework was built to diagnose cytomegalovirus status from the catalog of TCR beta chain sequences. TCRdb took this table from immuneACCESS and kept in-frame rearrangements with V and J called. Such tables lack part of the clones; where checked against another copy, unresolved V genes explain under half of the gap, and the rest is unexplained. Clone size and the V and J calls come from that table; the DNA yielded D and trimming. This sample has 120,000 or so clones in its table, and approximately 90% of those were observed once. In total, the top ten clones hold approximately 2% of the sample.

This entry is derived from a study of cytomegalovirus exposure and HLA in healthy donors (dated by TCRdb to about 2017). Describing the broader study: The 666 repertoires of the first cohort and the roughly 110 validation repertoires were produced on the same platform, according to a later analysis. Along with the approximately 670-subject first cohort, a separate validation cohort of over a hundred different subjects was used. The study aimed to test whether signatures of past pathogen exposure could be identified by cataloging public T cell receptors. High-throughput TCR immunosequencing, statistical association of individual TCRs with disease status, and machine learning were combined to predict cytomegalovirus infection status.

The germline V gene (reference sequence) yields SEHNR for CDR1 and FQNEAQ for CDR2. The CDR3 has 14 amino acids, counting the end cysteine and phenylalanine. The sequence is cut down to CDR3 DNA, 42 bases in frame from base 1. Between the V and J ends, shortened by 6 bases and 9 bases respectively, the junction contains 21 bases. The donors were included in the validation cohort of 120 subjects, a group kept apart from the approximately 670-subject first cohort. Findings and caveats that apply to the study as a whole: A few of the identified cytomegalovirus-associated TCR beta chains were confirmed in vitro to be specific for cytomegalovirus antigens. A later analysis had no HLA typing for the validation cohort, so co-occurrence there was scored across all 110 or so repertoires. In both the original and validation cohorts, the classifier was reported to diagnose cytomegalovirus status with high specificity and sensitivity. Subsequent analysis determined that TCRs grouped into clusters in the first cohort also showed a tendency toward co-occurrence across the approximately 120 validation repertoires, and approximately 93% of cluster scores exceeded 0. It was suggested by the authors that the approach could potentially be generalized to other disease states and immunological phenotypes. Most TCR sequences were seen in very few donors, while some public TCRs were found in many individuals. In the study, approximately 160 TCR beta chains were listed as associated with cytomegalovirus.

Sequencing used PBMCs. The sequence was collected from a woman under 30 in good health and CMV-seronegative. The chain is made from TRBV7-9 and TRBJ2-7, and possibly TRBD2, on 8 matching bases. The DNA sequence reads TGTGCCAGCAGTCCTACGGGCGGGGGGACAGTGCAGTACTTC. It specifies CASSPTGGGTVQYF.